These T cell receptor beta chains were read from a single sample in a study of blood T cell repertoires in COVID-19. The protocol was immunoSEQ multiplex PCR, while the TCRdb copy is restricted to in-frame clones and leaves out a portion. In the table there are some 200,000 clones, 70% to 90% of which are singletons. Sequenced: peripheral blood. Receptor source: a woman aged 55-75 years with COVID-19, enrolled during active disease. Each CDR3 is given with its conserved first and last residue. D genes are given only for firm matches. For some rows the clone size is stated as once, few or many, or as a class when expanded; others skip it.

clone_size j_call v_call d_call cdr3_aa cdr3_nt
- TRBJ2-7 TRBV15 - CATSRQASYEQYF TGTGCCACCAGCAGACAGGCCTCCTACGAGCAGTACTTC
- TRBJ1-2 TRBV6-4 TRBD1 CASSPSPQGYGYTF TGTGCCAGCAGCCCTTCCCCACAGGGGTATGGCTACACCTTC
- TRBJ2-7 TRBV30 - CAWKTETYEQYF TGTGCCTGGAAGACAGAAACCTACGAGCAGTACTTC
- TRBJ1-3 TRBV7-7 - CASSLRRIYF TGTGCTAGCAGCTTAAGGCGGATATATTTT
- TRBJ1-1 TRBV11-3 TRBD1 CASSSQGGNTEAFF TGTGCCAGCAGCTCACAGGGGGGGAACACTGAAGCTTTCTTT
few TRBJ1-6 TRBV10-3 TRBD1 CAISSGQDNSPLHF TGTGCCATCAGTTCAGGACAGGATAATTCACCCCTCCACTTT
- TRBJ2-1 TRBV29-1 TRBD2 CSSDRGRAGDEQFF TGCAGCTCTGACCGCGGGAGGGCCGGTGATGAGCAGTTCTTC
- TRBJ1-2 TRBV5-8 - CASSLAGIYGYTF TGTGCCAGCAGCTTGGCAGGGATCTATGGCTACACCTTC
- TRBJ2-1 TRBV11-3 - CASSLDPRASEQFF TGTGCCAGCAGCTTAGATCCTAGAGCAAGTGAGCAGTTCTTC
- TRBJ1-2 TRBV2 - CASSEQRRAYGYTF TGTGCCAGCAGTGAACAGAGGAGGGCTTATGGCTACACCTTC